The 28 T cell receptor beta chains listed next were all sequenced from one sample in a study of PD-L1 blockade in urothelial cancer. Measured with immunoSEQ multiplex PCR; TCRdb has only the in-frame clones, and not every one. Among some 97,000 clones listed, over 80% were seen once. The sample here was PBMCs, taken around atezolizumab (anti-PD-L1) treatment. The receptors derive from an elderly woman with urothelial cancer.

This clone showed up just a few times. This chain joins TRBV5-1 and TRBJ2-5, with D tentatively TRBD2 (6 bases). Germline assignment: CDR1 SGHRS and CDR2 YFSETQ. The V end lost 7 bases, the J end lost 5 bases, and 15 bases lay between the germline ends. The CDR3 has 13 residues. The CDR3 spells CASGPGGTETQYF. The CDR3 nucleotides are TGCGCCAGCGGCCCAGGAGGGACCGAGACCCAGTACTTC.

The CDR3 DNA follows: TGTGCCAGCACTAAAGGGGCGGCTTCCTACGAGCAGTACTTC. Amino acids: CASTKGAASYEQYF. The chain is built from TRBV6-5 and TRBJ2-7; TRBD1 is a possible D gene (5 bases). Per germline, CDR1 MNHEY and CDR2 SVGAGI. Trimming took off 7 bases at V and 1 base at J, with 14 bases between the two ends. The CDR3 has 14 amino acids.

The J gene is TRBJ2-2, the V gene TRBV2; no clear D. The CDR3 totals 13 residues. Trimming removed 8 bases at V and 1 base at J, with 8 bases between. Looked up from germline, CDR1 is SNHLY and CDR2 is FYNNEI. The CDR3 nucleotides read TGTGCCAGCTCTGTCCTGAACACCGGGGAGCTGTTTTTT. Its translation is CASSVLNTGELFF.

This clone occurred once. The rearrangement links TRBV18 to TRBJ2-7, with D perhaps matching TRBD2 (5 bases). V was cut by 5 bases and J by 8 bases, with 13 bases left in between. Per germline, CDR1 KGHSH and CDR2 LQKENI. The CDR3 has 12 residues. The chain's CDR3 is CASSASRTQQYF. CDR3 nucleotides: TGTGCCAGCTCAGCCTCGCGGACTCAGCAGTACTTC.

The chain couples TRBV11-1 to TRBJ1-2, with 9 bases identical to TRBD1. The CDR3 length is 14 residues. After removal of 5 bases from V and 5 bases from J, the junction contained 6 bases not matched to a gene. In germline, CDR1 is SGHAT, CDR2 FQDESV (reference sequence). The CDR3 DNA reads TGTGCCAGCAGCGCAGAGGACAGGGGTTATGGCTACACCTTC. Its translation: CASSAEDRGYGYTF.

The V call is TRBV5-6, the J call TRBJ2-1, with TRBD2 as a possible D gene (5 bases). Germline V lookup: CDR1 SGHDT, CDR2 YYEEEE. The CDR3 contains 13 residues. V was pared by 2 bases and J by 10 bases, with 13 bases between. The CDR3 DNA follows: TGTGCCAGCAGCTTTCGGACTGGTGGGGAGCAGTTCTTC. The encoded protein is CASSFRTGGEQFF. The complete variable domain, with remaining parts taken from reference TRBV5-6 and TRBJ2-1, reads DAGVTQSPTHLIKTRGQQVTLRCSPKSGHDTVSWYQQALGQGPQFIFQYYEEEERQRGNFPDRFSGHQFPNYSSELNVNALLLGDSALYLCASSFRTGGEQFFGPGTRLTVL.

This clone was seen only once. J is TRBJ2-7 and V is TRBV19, with D possibly being TRBD2 (6 bases). Trimming shortened V by 2 bases and J by 5 bases, and 10 bases separated the two germline ends. From germline, CDR1 is LNHDA and CDR2 SQIVND (reference sequence). The CDR3 runs to 13 residues. As DNA, the CDR3 is TGTGCCAGTAGTATAAGCCTAGCGAACGAGCAGTACTTC. Translated: CASSISLANEQYF.

The CDR3 nucleotides read TGTGCCAGCAGCCAAGAAGAGGGAGGTGGCCTGGGTGAGCAGTTCTTC. It is translated as CASSQEEGGGLGEQFF. This chain connects TRBV4-2 to TRBJ2-1, with D possibly matching TRBD2 (6 bases). V was cut by 0 bases and J by 9 bases, with 18 bases left in between. The germline CDR1 and CDR2 sequences are LGHNA and YNFKEQ. This CDR3 region has 16 residues.

The genes are TRBV7-9 and TRBJ2-7, with TRBD1 identical over 10 bases. The germline V gene encodes CDR1 SEHNR and CDR2 FQNEAQ (reference sequence). Trimming at V came to 4 bases and at J to 4 bases, leaving 4 bases not matched to a gene. The CDR3 is made up of 14 amino acids. The CDR3 DNA reads as TGTGCCAGCAGCTCGGGACAGGGGATTTACGAGCAGTACTTC. Protein sequence: CASSSGQGIYEQYF. Complete variable domain (other parts from reference TRBV7-9 and TRBJ2-7): DTGVSQNPRHKITKRGQNVTFRCDPISEHNRLYWYRQTLGQGPEFLTYFQNEAQLEKSRLLSDRFSAERPKGSFSTLEIQRTEQGDSAMYLCASSSGQGIYEQYFGPGTRLTVT.

This sequence joins TRBV19 and TRBJ2-3; D gene ambiguous. CDR1 is LNHDA and CDR2 is SQIVND in the germline V gene (reference sequence). Trimming removed 4 bases at V and 0 bases at J, with 11 bases between. There are 15 residues in the CDR3. The CDR3 sequence: CASSTISTSTDTQYF. DNA of the CDR3: TGTGCCAGTAGTACCATAAGCACTAGCACAGATACGCAGTATTTT.

This rearrangement joins TRBV15 to TRBJ2-2; 9 nucleotides agree with TRBD2. CDR1 is LNHNV, CDR2 YYDKDF, per germline (reference sequence). The CDR3 runs to 18 residues. The junction had 5 bases not matched to a gene; V was cut back by 0 bases and J by 0 bases. In DNA form, the CDR3 reads TGTGCCACCAGCAGAGAAACGGGACTAGCCCCGAACACCGGGGAGCTGTTTTTT. Translation: CATSRETGLAPNTGELFF.

This CDR3 is CASSPDTSSGNTIYF. CDR3 in DNA: TGCGCCAGCAGCCCCGACACCTCCTCTGGAAACACCATATATTTT. The J gene is TRBJ1-3, the V gene TRBV5-1; D unresolved. Trimming took 4 bases from V and 0 from J, leaving 11 bases between them. The CDR3 covers 15 residues. The germline V gene has CDR1 SGHRS and CDR2 YFSETQ. The full variable domain, its missing parts supplied by reference TRBV5-1 and TRBJ1-3, is KAGVTQTPRYLIKTRGQQVTLSCSPISGHRSVSWYQQTPGQGLQFLFEYFSETQRNKGNFPGRFSGRQFSNSRSEMNVSTLELGDSALYLCASSPDTSSGNTIYFGEGSWLTVV.

The rearrangement joins TRBV30 to TRBJ1-1; D is unclear. Trimming left V 0 bases short and J 2 bases short, with 7 bases between. This CDR3 region has 13 residues. Germline V gene lookup returns CDR1 GTSNPN and CDR2 SVGIG (reference sequence). Here the CDR3 reads CAWSVGPNTEAFF. Here the CDR3 DNA reads TGTGCCTGGAGTGTCGGTCCAAACACTGAAGCTTTCTTT.

V gene TRBV5-6 combines with J gene TRBJ2-3, with 7 nucleotides matching TRBD1. J was trimmed by 2 bases and V by 0 bases; bases with no gene match: 3. This CDR3 region has 15 residues. Germline-derived CDR1 and CDR2 are SGHDT and YYEEEE. Here the CDR3 reads CASSLGRGFTDTQYF. The CDR3 nucleotides read TGTGCCAGCAGCTTGGGCAGGGGGTTCACAGATACGCAGTATTTT.

The genes are TRBV7-9 and TRBJ2-7; no firm D call. V lost 2 bases, J lost 5 bases, and 16 bases lay in between. The CDR3 consists of 15 residues. The V gene's germline CDR1 is SEHNR and CDR2 FQNEAQ (reference sequence). CDR3 in DNA: TGTGCCAGCAGCTTATCGTCGACACCCCTCGACGAGCAGTACTTC. This gives the protein CASSLSSTPLDEQYF.

This chain links TRBV18 with TRBJ2-7; maybe TRBD2 (6 bases). This CDR3 region has 14 residues. The V end was cut by 3 bases, the J end by 3 bases, with 12 bases between. The germline gives CDR1 KGHSH, CDR2 LQKENI. For the CDR3, the DNA is TGTGCCAGCTCACCGGGACTCCAAATCTACGAGCAGTACTTC. Translation gives CASSPGLQIYEQYF.

This clone was recorded once. This chain links TRBV18 with TRBJ1-5; no reliable D call. The CDR3 has 14 residues. CDR1 is KGHSH, CDR2 LQKENI, per germline. V lost 2 bases to trimming and J lost 7 bases, with 12 bases between them. CDR3 amino acids: CASSPWGSGQPQHF. The CDR3 nucleotides are TGTGCCAGCTCACCATGGGGTTCGGGGCAGCCCCAGCATTTT.

This chain uses TRBV9 with TRBJ2-1, with TRBD2 identical over 10 bases. CDR3 size: 15 residues. CDR1 is SGDLS and CDR2 is YYNGEE in the germline V gene. The V gene end was trimmed by 3 bases and the J gene end by 8 bases; junction bases not matched to a gene: 8. The CDR3 DNA reads as TGTGCCAGCAGCGAGCTAGCGGGGGTTTTTGATGAGCAGTTCTTC. This sequence encodes CASSELAGVFDEQFF.

The V gene is TRBV2, the J gene TRBJ2-3; TRBD2 might be the D (6 bases). The CDR3 length is 16 residues. V lost 6 bases and J lost 4, with 20 bases in between. The germline V gene encodes CDR1 SNHLY and CDR2 FYNNEI. Written as DNA, the CDR3 is TGTGCCAGCAGCCTGGGACTCCCTAGGATCGCAGATACGCAGTATTTT. This encodes CASSLGLPRIADTQYF.

The rearrangement links TRBV6-1 to TRBJ2-2, with D perhaps TRBD1 (5 bases). The length of the CDR3 is 15 residues. The V gene's germline CDR1 is MNHNS and CDR2 SASEGT. The V and J ends lost 3 bases and 4 bases respectively, with 12 bases between them. The CDR3 coding sequence is TGTGCCAGCAGTGAGCTCAGGGTCGGCACCGGGGAGCTGTTTTTT. Translation gives CASSELRVGTGELFF.

The rearrangement links TRBV9 to TRBJ1-1; D uncertain. CDR3 length: 13 amino acids. The germline gives CDR1 SGDLS, CDR2 YYNGEE. V dropped 4 bases and J dropped 4 bases, with 11 bases sitting between them. The DNA for the CDR3 is TGTGCCAGCAGCTCTGGAGGATCCACTGAAGCTTTCTTT. Protein product: CASSSGGSTEAFF.

The CDR3 spells CASKVSGRANEQFF. The CDR3 nucleotides are TGTGCCAGCAAGGTTAGCGGGAGGGCCAATGAGCAGTTCTTC. J is TRBJ2-1 and V is TRBV28; 11 bases map to TRBD2. CDR3 length equals 14 residues. CDR1 and CDR2 (germline): MDHEN, SYDVKM. V was pared by 7 bases and J by 6 bases, with 5 bases of the junction left unmatched.

V and J are TRBV6-6 and TRBJ1-5; TRBD1 matches 7 bases. CDR1 is MNHNY and CDR2 is SVGAGI in the germline V gene (reference sequence). The CDR3 covers 14 residues. The V gene end was trimmed by 6 bases and the J gene end by 6 bases; junction bases not matched to a gene: 8. CDR3 loop: CASRVTGDRQPQHF. CDR3 in DNA: TGTGCCAGCAGGGTCACAGGGGATCGTCAGCCCCAGCATTTT.

The gene calls are TRBV18 and TRBJ1-1, with TRBD1 matching over 8 bases. The germline CDR1 and CDR2 sequences are KGHSH and LQKENI. This CDR3 contains 15 residues. V lost 3 bases to trimming and J lost 7 bases; unmatched junction nucleotides: 10. The CDR3 DNA is TGTGCCAGCTCACCGAGCGGGACAGGTGATGGTGAAGCTTTCTTT. Translating gives CASSPSGTGDGEAFF.

This chain connects TRBV10-1 to TRBJ1-2; the match to TRBD1 covers 10 bases. Germline V gene lookup returns CDR1 WNHNN and CDR2 SYGVQD (reference sequence). The J segment lost 6 bases and the V segment lost 5 bases, leaving 9 bases of the junction unmatched. The CDR3 runs 15 residues. The CDR3 nucleotides are TGCGCCAGCAGTACTCGACAGGGGGCCATCGATGGCTACACCTTC. Its protein product is CASSTRQGAIDGYTF.

This clone has a single count. The DNA of the CDR3 is TGTGCCTGGAGTATACATCGGACAGGACCCTACGAGCAGTACTTC. This encodes CAWSIHRTGPYEQYF. The chain recombines TRBV30 with TRBJ2-7; 7 bases line up with TRBD1. This CDR3 has 15 residues. The germline CDR1 and CDR2 sequences are GTSNPN and SVGIG (reference sequence). V trimming: 2 bases; J trimming: 2 bases; junction bases outside the gene matches: 9.

The rearrangement links TRBV4-1 to TRBJ2-1, with unresolved D. The germline gives CDR1 MGHRA, CDR2 YSYEKL. The CDR3 totals 13 residues. The V end was cut by 1 base, the J end by 10 bases, with 11 bases between. The DNA for the CDR3 is TGCGCCAGCAGCCAAGGGGCCTGGCGAGAGCAGTTCTTC. Translating it yields CASSQGAWREQFF.

The J gene is TRBJ1-1, the V gene TRBV5-1; no clear D gene. CDR1 SGHRS and CDR2 YFSETQ come from the germline V gene. V lost 0 bases and J lost 10, with 10 bases in between. The CDR3 runs 12 residues. Here the CDR3 DNA reads TGCGCCAGCAGCTTGGATTCGCGGGGAGCTTTCTTT. Translated: CASSLDSRGAFF.